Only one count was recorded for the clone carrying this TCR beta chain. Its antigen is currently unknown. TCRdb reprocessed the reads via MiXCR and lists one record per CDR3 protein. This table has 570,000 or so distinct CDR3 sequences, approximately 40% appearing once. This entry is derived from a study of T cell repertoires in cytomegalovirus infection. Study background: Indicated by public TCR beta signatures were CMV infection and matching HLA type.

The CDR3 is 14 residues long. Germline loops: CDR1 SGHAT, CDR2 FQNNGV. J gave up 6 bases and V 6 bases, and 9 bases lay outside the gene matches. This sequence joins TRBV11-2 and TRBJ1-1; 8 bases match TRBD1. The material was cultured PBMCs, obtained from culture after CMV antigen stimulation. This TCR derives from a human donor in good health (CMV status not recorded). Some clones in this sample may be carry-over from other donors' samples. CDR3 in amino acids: CASSRPRGRAEAFF. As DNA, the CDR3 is TGTGCCAGCAGTCGTCCCAGGGGGCGGGCTGAAGCTTTCTTT.